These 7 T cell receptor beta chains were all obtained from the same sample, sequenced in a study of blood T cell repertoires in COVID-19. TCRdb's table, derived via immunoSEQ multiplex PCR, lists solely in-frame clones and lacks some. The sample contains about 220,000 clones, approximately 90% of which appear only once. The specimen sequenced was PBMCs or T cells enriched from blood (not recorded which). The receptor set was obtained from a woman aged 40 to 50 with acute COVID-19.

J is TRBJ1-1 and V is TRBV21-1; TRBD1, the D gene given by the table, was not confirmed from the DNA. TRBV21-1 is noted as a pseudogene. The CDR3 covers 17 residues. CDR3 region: CASSKPRFPGPYTEAFF. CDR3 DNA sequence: TGTGCCAGCAGCAAACCCAGATTCCCTGGGCCTTACACTGAAGCTTTCTTT.

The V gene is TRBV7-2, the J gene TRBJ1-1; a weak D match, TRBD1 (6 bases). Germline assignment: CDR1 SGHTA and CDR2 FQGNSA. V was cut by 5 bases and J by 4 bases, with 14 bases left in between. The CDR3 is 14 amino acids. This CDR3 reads CASSRYTGITEAFF. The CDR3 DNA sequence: TGTGCCAGCAGCCGTTATACAGGGATCACTGAAGCTTTCTTT.

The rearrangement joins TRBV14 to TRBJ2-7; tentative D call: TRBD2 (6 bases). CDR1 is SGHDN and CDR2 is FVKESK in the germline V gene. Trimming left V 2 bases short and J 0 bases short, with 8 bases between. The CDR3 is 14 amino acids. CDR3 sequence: CASSQSGLSYEQYV. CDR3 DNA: TGTGCCAGCAGCCAATCGGGACTCTCCTACGAGCAGTACGTC.

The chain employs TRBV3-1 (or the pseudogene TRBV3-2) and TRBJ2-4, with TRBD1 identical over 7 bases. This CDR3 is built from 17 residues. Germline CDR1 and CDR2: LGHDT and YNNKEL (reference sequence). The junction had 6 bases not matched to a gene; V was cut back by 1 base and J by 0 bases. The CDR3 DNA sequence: TGTGCCAGCAGCCAAGTCCGGACAGGAGTAGCCAAAAACATTCAGTACTTC. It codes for CASSQVRTGVAKNIQYF.

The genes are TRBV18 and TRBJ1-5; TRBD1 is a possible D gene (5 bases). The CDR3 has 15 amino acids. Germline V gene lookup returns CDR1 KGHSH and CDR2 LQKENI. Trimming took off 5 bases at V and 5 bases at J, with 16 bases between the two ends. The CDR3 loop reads CASSTGFRRDQPQHF. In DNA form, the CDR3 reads TGTGCCAGCTCAACAGGCTTCCGCCGGGATCAGCCCCAGCATTTT.

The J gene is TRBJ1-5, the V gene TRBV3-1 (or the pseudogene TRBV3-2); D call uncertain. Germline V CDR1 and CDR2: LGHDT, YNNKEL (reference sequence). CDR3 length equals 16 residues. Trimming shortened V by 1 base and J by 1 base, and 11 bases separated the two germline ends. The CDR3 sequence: CASSQGTRGSNQPQHF. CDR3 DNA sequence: TGTGCCAGCAGCCAAGGGACCCGGGGAAGCAATCAGCCCCAGCATTTT.

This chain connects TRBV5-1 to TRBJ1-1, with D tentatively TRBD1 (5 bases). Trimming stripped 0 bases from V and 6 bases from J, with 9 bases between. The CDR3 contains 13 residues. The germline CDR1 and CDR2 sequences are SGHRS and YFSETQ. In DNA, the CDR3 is TGCGCCAGCAGCTTGGGCCAGGGCTCTGAAGCTTTCTTT. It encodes CASSLGQGSEAFF.